These 27 T cell receptor beta chains were all obtained from the same sample, sequenced in a study of blood T cell repertoires in COVID-19. The repertoire was sequenced with immunoSEQ multiplex PCR; TCRdb's copy has only in-frame clones and lacks some. In the table there are fewer than 250,000 clones, roughly 87% of which are singletons. Sequencing input: PBMCs or T cells enriched from blood (not recorded which). These receptors were obtained from a man aged 25 to 40 in a cohort exposed to, infected with or recovered from COVID-19 (not recorded which).

Notes on this clone: Compared with germline, one end of the junction differs, possibly owing to a read error. This chain connects TRBV5-8 to TRBJ2-7; D may be TRBD2 (6 bases). CDR3 length: 12 amino acids. The germline V gene has CDR1 SGHTS and CDR2 YDEGEE. This CDR3 reads CASSLAGRTEGF. For the CDR3, the DNA is TGTGCCAGCAGCTTGGCGGGCAGGACGGAGGGCTTC.

This chain links TRBV4-3 with TRBJ1-2, with TRBD1 as a possible D gene (6 bases). The germline V gene encodes CDR1 LGHNA and CDR2 YSLEER. Trimming took 1 base from V and 7 from J, leaving 13 bases between them. The CDR3 is 14 residues long. CDR3 amino acids: CASSQGLRGFGYTF. The DNA of the CDR3 is TGCGCCAGCAGCCAAGGGCTCAGGGGATTTGGCTACACCTTC.

The chain combines TRBV5-1 with TRBJ2-1, with D possibly being TRBD2 (6 bases). V was pared by 0 bases and J by 0 bases, with 16 bases between. The CDR3 has 18 residues. CDR1 is SGHRS and CDR2 is YFSETQ in the germline V gene. The CDR3 protein is CASSLAYSGQASYNEQFF. DNA of the CDR3: TGCGCCAGCAGCTTGGCTTATAGCGGCCAAGCCTCCTACAATGAGCAGTTCTTC.

The genes are TRBV27 and TRBJ2-7, with TRBD2 matching 9 bases. The junction had 7 bases not matched to a gene; V was cut back by 8 bases and J by 5 bases. The CDR3 length is 13 residues. CDR1 is MNHEY and CDR2 is SMNVEV in the germline V gene (reference sequence). The CDR3: CASGLAGTHEQYF. CDR3 DNA sequence: TGTGCCAGCGGTCTAGCGGGAACTCACGAGCAGTACTTC.

The rearrangement joins TRBV5-1 to TRBJ2-7, with 7 bases identical to TRBD1. V lost 0 bases to trimming and J lost 3 bases; unmatched junction nucleotides: 18. The CDR3 is 19 residues long. Germline V gene data show CDR1 as SGHRS and CDR2 as YFSETQ. In DNA form, the CDR3 reads TGCGCCAGCAGCTTGGGAGACAGGGTCAGGGCACTTGTCGGCTACGAGCAGTACTTC. Protein product: CASSLGDRVRALVGYEQYF.

The chain joins TRBV28 to TRBJ2-7; perhaps TRBD1 as D (6 bases). Germline assignment: CDR1 MDHEN and CDR2 SYDVKM. V lost 3 bases and J 2 bases, leaving 17 bases between the germline ends. There are 16 residues in the CDR3. CDR3 loop: CASSLWQGPPPYEQYF. DNA for the CDR3: TGTGCCAGCAGTTTGTGGCAGGGGCCGCCTCCCTACGAGCAGTACTTC.

CDR3 protein: CASWGTGLQETQYF. The DNA of the CDR3 is TGTGCCAGCTGGGGGACAGGACTCCAAGAGACCCAGTACTTC. The rearrangement joins TRBV7-9 to TRBJ2-5; 8 bases match TRBD1. V was pared by 8 bases and J by 1 base, with 6 bases of the junction left unmatched. Germline values: CDR1 SEHNR, CDR2 FQNEAQ (reference sequence). There are 14 residues in the CDR3.

As DNA, the CDR3 is TGTGCCAGCAGCTCCCTAGCGGGTGGGACCGGGGAGCTGTTTTTT. This codes for CASSSLAGGTGELFF. V usage is TRBV7-8 and J usage is TRBJ2-2; 8 nucleotides agree with TRBD2. There are 15 residues in the CDR3. The junction had 6 bases not matched to a gene; V was cut back by 4 bases and J by 5 bases. Germline V gives CDR1 SGHVS, CDR2 FQNEAQ.

The chain carries TRBV3-1 (or the pseudogene TRBV3-2) and TRBJ2-1, with TRBD2 identical over 12 bases. This CDR3 has 15 residues. Germline CDR1 is LGHDT and CDR2 is YNNKEL (reference sequence). Trimming cost V 1 base and J 9 bases; bases outside gene matches: 4. In DNA, the CDR3 is TGTGCCAGCAGCCAAGCACTAGCGGGAGGATCTGAGCAGTTCTTC. The encoded protein is CASSQALAGGSEQFF.

The rearrangement links TRBV7-2 to TRBJ1-2; D is possibly TRBD1 (6 bases). V lost 2 bases and J lost 5, with 12 bases in between. Germline V CDR1 and CDR2: SGHTA, FQGNSA. The CDR3 is made up of 14 amino acids. CDR3: CASSLTGGMYGYTF. The CDR3 coding sequence is TGTGCCAGCAGCTTAACGGGGGGCATGTATGGCTACACCTTC.

The chain carries TRBV5-1 and TRBJ2-1; weak D call: TRBD2 (6 bases). Germline loops: CDR1 SGHRS, CDR2 YFSETQ. V was trimmed by 0 bases and J by 5 bases, leaving 9 bases between them. The CDR3 contains 14 residues. CDR3 DNA: TGCGCCAGCAGCTTGGCGGGAGTAAACAATGAGCAGTTCTTC. Encoded protein: CASSLAGVNNEQFF.

The chain combines TRBV5-1 with TRBJ1-1, with 7 bases fitting TRBD1. Germline loops: CDR1 SGHRS, CDR2 YFSETQ. The CDR3 is 16 residues long. V lost 6 bases and J lost 2; bases outside the gene matches: 13. The CDR3 nucleotides read TGCGCCAGCAACTTCACCGGGACAGAACCTAACACTGAAGCTTTCTTT. It yields the protein CASNFTGTEPNTEAFF.

For the CDR3, the DNA is TGTGCCAGTAGTATCGGGACTAGCCGGAACAATGAGCAGTTCTTC. Its translation: CASSIGTSRNNEQFF. V is TRBV19 and J is TRBJ2-1; 9 bases map to TRBD2. The CDR3 is made up of 15 amino acids. With V trimmed by 3 bases and J by 5 bases, 5 bases remained unmatched. The germline gives CDR1 LNHDA, CDR2 SQIVND (reference sequence). The full variable domain, rest sourced from reference TRBV19 and TRBJ2-1, is DGGITQSPKYLFRKEGQNVTLSCEQNLNHDAMYWYRQDPGQGLRLIYYSQIVNDFQKGDIAEGYSVSREKKESFPLTVTSAQKNPTAFYLCASSIGTSRNNEQFFGPGTRLTVL.

V and J are TRBV28 and TRBJ1-4; D remains ambiguous. Germline values: CDR1 MDHEN, CDR2 SYDVKM. The CDR3 consists of 16 residues. With 2 bases removed from V and 5 bases from J, the gap between germline ends came to 15 bases. Here the CDR3 reads CASSLRGPGKNEKLFF. CDR3 DNA sequence: TGTGCCAGCAGTTTACGCGGGCCCGGGAAGAATGAAAAACTGTTTTTT.

This sequence joins TRBV29-1 and TRBJ1-1; 7 bases are shared with TRBD1. This CDR3 has 13 residues. Germline values: CDR1 SQVTM, CDR2 ANQGSEA. The V and J ends lost 6 bases and 2 bases, in that order; junction bases with no gene match: 6. DNA for the CDR3: TGCAGCGTCCGGACAGGACTCAACACTGAAGCTTTCTTT. Residues: CSVRTGLNTEAFF.

This sequence joins TRBV10-1 and TRBJ2-1; D remains unclear. This CDR3 has 14 amino acids. Germline V gene data show CDR1 as WNHNN and CDR2 as SYGVQD (reference sequence). V was cut by 2 bases and J by 5 bases, with 10 bases left in between. The CDR3 spells CASSEHFFNNEQFF. CDR3 nucleotides: TGCGCCAGCAGTGAGCACTTCTTCAACAATGAGCAGTTCTTC.

The gene calls are TRBV9 and TRBJ2-7; 7 bases are a match to TRBD1. Germline V gives CDR1 SGDLS, CDR2 YYNGEE. V shed 4 bases and J 10 bases; nucleotides not matched to a gene: 11. The CDR3 length is 13 residues. The CDR3 sequence is CASSLTLDREQYF. The DNA for the CDR3 is TGTGCCAGCAGCCTGACCCTCGACAGGGAACAGTACTTC. The variable domain in full, with the rest retrieved from reference TRBV9 and TRBJ2-7, is DSGVTQTPKHLITATGQRVTLRCSPRSGDLSVYWYQQSLDQGLQFLIQYYNGEERAKGNILERFSAQQFPDLHSELNLSSLELGDSALYFCASSLTLDREQYFGPGTRLTVT.

J is TRBJ1-4 and V is TRBV4-3, with TRBD1 identical over 10 bases. The CDR3 runs 15 residues. Germline V gene sequence: CDR1 LGHNA, CDR2 YSLEER. The V segment lost 1 base and the J segment 8 bases; nucleotides outside the gene matches: 4. The CDR3, as DNA: TGCGCCAGCAGCCAAGTGGGGACAGGGGAAGAAAAACTGTTTTTT. It is translated as CASSQVGTGEEKLFF.

Note on this clone: This sample also contains other DNA sequences that code for the same CDR3. V usage is TRBV6-5 and J usage is TRBJ1-2; 10 bases fit TRBD1. After removal of 5 bases from V and 4 bases from J, the junction contained 1 base not matched to a gene. The CDR3 consists of 13 residues. The germline V gene encodes CDR1 MNHEY and CDR2 SVGAGI. The DNA of the CDR3 is TGTGCCAGCAGTAGGACAGGGGGCTATGGCTACACCTTC. Translated: CASSRTGGYGYTF.

The chain links TRBV24-1 to TRBJ2-1; maybe TRBD2 (6 bases). Germline values: CDR1 KGHDR, CDR2 SFDVKD. The CDR3 extends over 15 amino acids. The ends were cut back, 3 bases at V and 9 bases at J, with 17 bases in the middle. CDR3: CATSDGGPSGGEQFF. CDR3 coding DNA: TGTGCCACCAGTGATGGGGGACCCTCCGGGGGTGAGCAGTTCTTC.

The CDR3 loop reads CASKQGGYEQYF. The CDR3 DNA follows: TGTGCCAGCAAACAGGGGGGATACGAGCAGTACTTC. The rearrangement uses TRBV2 and TRBJ2-7; TRBD1 agrees at 8 bases. Germline CDR1 reads SNHLY; CDR2 reads FYNNEI. The length of the CDR3 is 12 residues. Trimming at V came to 7 bases and at J to 4 bases, leaving 3 bases not matched to a gene.

In DNA form, the CDR3 reads TGTGCCAGCAGCTTAGTGGCGGGAGCTTACGAGCAGTACTTC. Amino acid sequence: CASSLVAGAYEQYF. This chain connects TRBV11-2 to TRBJ2-7, with 7 positions matching TRBD2. V trimming: 1 base; J trimming: 4 bases; junction bases outside the gene matches: 4. This CDR3 comprises 14 residues. CDR1 and CDR2 from the germline V gene are SGHAT and FQNNGV.

The chain recombines TRBV29-1 with TRBJ2-1, with 9 positions matching TRBD1. This CDR3 has 14 amino acids. CDR1 and CDR2 (germline): SQVTM, ANQGSEA. V was pared by 4 bases and J by 3 bases, with 4 bases of the junction left unmatched. The CDR3 protein is CSVGGGQGYNEQFF. CDR3 bases: TGCAGCGTTGGCGGGGGACAGGGCTACAATGAGCAGTTCTTC.

The rearrangement links TRBV9 to TRBJ2-2; tentative D call: TRBD2 (7 bases). The CDR3 runs to 16 residues. In germline, CDR1 is SGDLS, CDR2 YYNGEE. V was trimmed by 6 bases and J by 0 bases, leaving 15 bases between them. The CDR3 nucleotides are TGTGCCAGCACCCCGCCCGGGGGGCCGAACACCGGGGAGCTGTTTTTT. Protein sequence: CASTPPGGPNTGELFF.

In DNA, the CDR3 is TGTGCCAGCAGCTCCTACAGGACCGGGGCCAACGTCCTGACTTTC. Amino acids: CASSSYRTGANVLTF. The chain uses TRBV7-2 and TRBJ2-6, with D possibly matching TRBD1 (5 bases). Germline assignment: CDR1 SGHTA and CDR2 FQGNSA. The CDR3 has 15 amino acids. The V end lost 4 bases, the J end lost 4 bases, and 11 bases lay between the germline ends.

The V gene is TRBV27, the J gene TRBJ2-1; 7 nucleotides agree with TRBD2. The trim removed 7 bases at V and 7 bases at J, leaving 16 bases unmatched. The CDR3 has 16 residues. CDR1 is MNHEY and CDR2 is SMNVEV in the germline V gene (reference sequence). The CDR3 here is CASTLRSGDPRNEQFF. The CDR3 DNA sequence: TGTGCCAGCACCTTACGAAGCGGGGACCCTAGAAATGAGCAGTTCTTC.

In its sample, this clone was seen a few times. The chain carries TRBV5-4 and TRBJ2-1; 10 bases are a match to TRBD2. The CDR3 has 14 amino acids. Per germline, CDR1 SGHNT and CDR2 YYREEE (reference sequence). V dropped 4 bases and J dropped 6; count of bases not matched to a gene: 4. CDR3 region: CASSVWTSGNEQFF. As DNA, the CDR3 is TGTGCCAGCAGCGTATGGACTAGCGGCAATGAGCAGTTCTTC.